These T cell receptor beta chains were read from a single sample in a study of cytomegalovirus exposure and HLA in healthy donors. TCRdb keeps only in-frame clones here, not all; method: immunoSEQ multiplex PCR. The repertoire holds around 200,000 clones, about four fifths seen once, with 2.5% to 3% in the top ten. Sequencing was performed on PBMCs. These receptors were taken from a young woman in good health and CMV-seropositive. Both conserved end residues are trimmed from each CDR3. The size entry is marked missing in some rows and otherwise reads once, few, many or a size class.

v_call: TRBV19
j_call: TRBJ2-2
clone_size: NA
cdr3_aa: ASSPALTSGGAGELF

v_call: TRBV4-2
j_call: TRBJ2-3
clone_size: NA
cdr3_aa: ASSQDPSGGAGDTQY

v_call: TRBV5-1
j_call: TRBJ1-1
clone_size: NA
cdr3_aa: ASSLAGAMNTEAF

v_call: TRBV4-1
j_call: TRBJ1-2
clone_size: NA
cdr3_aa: ASSPGPGENYGYT

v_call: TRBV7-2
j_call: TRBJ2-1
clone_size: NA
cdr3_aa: ASSIQGRSSYNEQF

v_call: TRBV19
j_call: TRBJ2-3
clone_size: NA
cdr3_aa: ASSMGGLGVTQY

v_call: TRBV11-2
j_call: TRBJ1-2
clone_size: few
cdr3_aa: ASSLHGNYGYT

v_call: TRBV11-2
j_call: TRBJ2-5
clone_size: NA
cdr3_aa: ASSLDGGGRETQY

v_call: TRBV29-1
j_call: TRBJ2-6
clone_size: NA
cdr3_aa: SVHLTGWANVLT

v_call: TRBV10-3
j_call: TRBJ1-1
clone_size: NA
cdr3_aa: AISAPGGGHTEAF

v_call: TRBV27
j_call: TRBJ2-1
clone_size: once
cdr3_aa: ASSFRTGNNEQF

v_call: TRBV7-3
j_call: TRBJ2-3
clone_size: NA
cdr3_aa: ASSYTSGDTDTQY

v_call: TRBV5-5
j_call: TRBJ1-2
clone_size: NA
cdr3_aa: ASSLAASGNYGYT

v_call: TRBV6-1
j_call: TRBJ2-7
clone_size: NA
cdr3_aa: ATDARGLLAEQY

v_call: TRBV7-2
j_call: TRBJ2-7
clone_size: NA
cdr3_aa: ASSLAGQDPY

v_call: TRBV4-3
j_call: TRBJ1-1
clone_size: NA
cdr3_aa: ASSQAQGVVTEAF

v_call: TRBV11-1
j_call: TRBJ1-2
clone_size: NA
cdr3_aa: ASSLTDNYGYT

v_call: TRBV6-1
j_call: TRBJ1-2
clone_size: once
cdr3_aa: ASSEYRESGTGYT

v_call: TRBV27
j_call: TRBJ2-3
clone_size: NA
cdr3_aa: ASSIADTDTQY

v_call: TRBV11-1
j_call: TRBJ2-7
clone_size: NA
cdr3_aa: ASSSNWGFYEQY

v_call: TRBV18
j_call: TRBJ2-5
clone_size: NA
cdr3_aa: ASSPLGVAVQETQY

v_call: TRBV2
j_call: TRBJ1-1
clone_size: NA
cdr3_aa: ASRGQGNTEAF

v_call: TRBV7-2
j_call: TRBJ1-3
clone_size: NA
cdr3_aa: ASTRSGNTIY

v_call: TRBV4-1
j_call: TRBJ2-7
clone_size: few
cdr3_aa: ASSQGGFDEQY

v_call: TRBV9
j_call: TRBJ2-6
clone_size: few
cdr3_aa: ASSASGTSGVPAGANVLT

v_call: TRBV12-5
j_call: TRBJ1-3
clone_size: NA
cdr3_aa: ASGALSSGNTIY

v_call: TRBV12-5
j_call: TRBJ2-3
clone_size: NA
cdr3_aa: ASGFSTGVKDTQY

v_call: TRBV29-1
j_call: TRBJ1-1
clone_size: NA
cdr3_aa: SVGQGVGGAPEAF

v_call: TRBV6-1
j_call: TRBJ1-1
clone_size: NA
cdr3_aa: ASSEGRREAF

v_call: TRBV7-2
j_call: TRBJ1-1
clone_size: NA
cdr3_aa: ASSSSPLVNTEAF

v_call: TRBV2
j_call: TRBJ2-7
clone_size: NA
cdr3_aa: ASISSYEQY

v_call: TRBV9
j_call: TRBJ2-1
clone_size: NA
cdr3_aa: ASSVTPGQGNEQF

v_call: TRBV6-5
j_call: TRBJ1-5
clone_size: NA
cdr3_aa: ASRAGLASYQPQH

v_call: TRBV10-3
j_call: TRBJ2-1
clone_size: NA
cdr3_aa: AIRRSTSGGAGDEQF

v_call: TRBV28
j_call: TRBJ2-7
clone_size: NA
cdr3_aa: ASMEAGGYEQY

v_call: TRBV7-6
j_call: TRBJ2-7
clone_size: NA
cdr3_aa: ASSPGPKRLAGGTYEQY

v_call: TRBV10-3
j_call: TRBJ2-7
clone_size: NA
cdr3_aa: AISTTGYEQY

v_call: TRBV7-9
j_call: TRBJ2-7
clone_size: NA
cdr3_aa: ASSLSVAQRGPIYEQY

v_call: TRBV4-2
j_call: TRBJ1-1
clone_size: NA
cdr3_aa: ASSLTRTRMEGTEAF

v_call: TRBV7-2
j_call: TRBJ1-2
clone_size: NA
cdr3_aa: ASSLALLEVNYGYT

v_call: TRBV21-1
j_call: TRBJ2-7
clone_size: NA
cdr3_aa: ASSALFSGELKSLDEQY

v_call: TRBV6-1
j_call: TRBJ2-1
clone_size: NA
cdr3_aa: ASGSYNEQF

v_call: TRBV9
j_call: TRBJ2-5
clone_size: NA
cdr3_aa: ASSVGGAQGEETQY

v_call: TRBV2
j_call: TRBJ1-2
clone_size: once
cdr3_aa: ASSEAREHYGYT

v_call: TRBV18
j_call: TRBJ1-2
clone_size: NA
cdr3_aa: ASSPPGQTYGYT

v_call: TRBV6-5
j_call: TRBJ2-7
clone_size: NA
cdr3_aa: ASRGTGAHEQY

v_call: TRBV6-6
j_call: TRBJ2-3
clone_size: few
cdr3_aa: ASSYRRGQATDTQY

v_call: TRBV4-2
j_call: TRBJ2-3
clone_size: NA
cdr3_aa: ASSQDVMGALRTQY

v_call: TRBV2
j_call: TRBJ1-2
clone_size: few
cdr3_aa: ASSVRDYGYT

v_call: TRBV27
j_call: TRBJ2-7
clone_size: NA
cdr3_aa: ASSLQGARYEQY

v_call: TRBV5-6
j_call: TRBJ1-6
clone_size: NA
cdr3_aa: ASHSQIDRGYNSPLH

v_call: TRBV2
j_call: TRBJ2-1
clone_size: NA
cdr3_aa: ASVSYNEQF

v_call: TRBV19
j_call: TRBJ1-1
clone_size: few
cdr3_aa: ASSVNKNTEAF

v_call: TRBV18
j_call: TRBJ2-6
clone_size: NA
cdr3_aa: ASSPYIQGTGANVLT

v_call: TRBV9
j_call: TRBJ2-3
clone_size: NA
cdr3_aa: ASSVDRDRPTDTQY

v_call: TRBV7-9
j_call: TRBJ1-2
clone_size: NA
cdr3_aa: ASSLGTVYGYT